The sequence of this T cell receptor beta chain was determined in a study of T cell responses to AZD1222 COVID-19 vaccine (dated by TCRdb to about 2021). With respect to the entire study: AZD1222 recipients given second doses at about 4 weeks or at about 12 weeks were pooled, since spike-specific TCR depth and breadth were not found to differ between the two schedules. A total of over 230 trial participants underwent TCR sequencing, of whom nearly 210 had received two doses of AZD1222 and approximately 26 had received two doses of the MenACWY control vaccine. Trial participants were enrolled into age subgroups of 18-55, 56-69 and 70-plus years, which contained around 140, 26 and 57 TCR-sequenced participants, respectively. The investigation overall reported the following: Only a handful of AZD1222 recipients were SARS-CoV-2 seropositive at baseline, limiting conclusions about previously exposed vaccinees. Participants were mostly white British, with more females than males. The authors suggested clonal diversity may have been underestimated. In the small 56-69-year group, the increase in depth fell short of significance, most likely because of low power. No day 14 peak-response samples were available, so repertoires were characterized only after the peak T cell response. CD4 TCRs associated with the vaccine covered the entire spike protein, and the dominant responses were in regions 160-218 and 743-854. A significant rise in spike-specific TCR breadth and depth was observed after two AZD1222 doses relative to day 0 and relative to MenACWY recipients. Reportedly, almost half of the unique spike-specific TCRs recognized epitopes lying outside the regions that are mutated in the B.1.351 and B.1.1.7 variants.

About this clone: What this receptor recognizes is not known. The sample holds no much larger clone one base away, and base qualities are not on file.

The CDR3 regions of human TCRbeta chains were analyzed by immunosequencing. The paper's processing steps were these. TCRs in the repertoires were matched against a reference library of SARS-CoV-2-specific TCRs that had been generated with the MIRA antigen-specificity platform. Breadth meant the fraction of unique TCRs that were SARS-CoV-2-associated, whereas depth meant the fraction of total T cells that were SARS-CoV-2-associated. Using the MIRA data, each spike-specific TCR was mapped to the spike region that the TCR reacts to and placed in a CD4 or CD8 class. Log10-transformed breadth and depth values were compared by one-way ANOVA with Sidak's multiple comparisons tests. TCRdb mirrors the immuneACCESS table, restricted to in-frame sequences. Some clones are absent from its copies; in checked studies, under half trace to an unresolved V gene, and the reason for the others is unknown. V, J and clone size are taken as reported in that table, and D and trimming were inferred from the DNA itself. The sample table holds 75,000 to 90,000 clones, of which roughly 89% were seen once. The ten top clones hold 2.4% of the sample.

Sample time point, as interpreted from the label and publication: baseline before first vaccination. The vaccinee samples were drawn from two UK trials, COV001 and COV002, one of which was a single-blind randomized controlled phase 2/3 trial testing AZD1222 (ChAdOx1 nCoV-19) in healthy adults. For TCRbeta chain sequencing, PBMC samples were collected from trial participants at day 0 and at day 28 after the second dose. Reading from cysteine to phenylalanine, the CDR3 counts 15 amino acids. Just CDR3 DNA is preserved here, 45 bases in frame from base 1. According to the germline V gene, CDR1 reads SGHTA and CDR2 reads FQGNSA. Trimming removed 7 bases from V and 3 bases from J, leaving 13 bases between the germline ends.

The sequenced sample was peripheral blood, obtained on day 0 of AZD1222 vaccination. This TCR was sampled from an adult in good health. Here the chain combines TRBV7-2 and TRBJ1-6; the D region possibly corresponds to TRBD1 (6 bases align). The nucleotides read TGTGCCAGCACACAACAGGGACACTATAATTCACCCCTCCACTTT. Its amino acids are CASTQQGHYNSPLHF. The variable domain in full, with residues beyond the CDR3 obtained from the reference TRBV7-2 and TRBJ1-6 genes, is GAGVSQSPSNKVTEKGKDVELRCDPISGHTALYWYRQSLGQGLEFLIYFQGNSAPDKSGLPSDRFSAERTGGSVSTLTIQRTQQEDSAVYLCASTQQGHYNSPLHFGNGTRLTVT.